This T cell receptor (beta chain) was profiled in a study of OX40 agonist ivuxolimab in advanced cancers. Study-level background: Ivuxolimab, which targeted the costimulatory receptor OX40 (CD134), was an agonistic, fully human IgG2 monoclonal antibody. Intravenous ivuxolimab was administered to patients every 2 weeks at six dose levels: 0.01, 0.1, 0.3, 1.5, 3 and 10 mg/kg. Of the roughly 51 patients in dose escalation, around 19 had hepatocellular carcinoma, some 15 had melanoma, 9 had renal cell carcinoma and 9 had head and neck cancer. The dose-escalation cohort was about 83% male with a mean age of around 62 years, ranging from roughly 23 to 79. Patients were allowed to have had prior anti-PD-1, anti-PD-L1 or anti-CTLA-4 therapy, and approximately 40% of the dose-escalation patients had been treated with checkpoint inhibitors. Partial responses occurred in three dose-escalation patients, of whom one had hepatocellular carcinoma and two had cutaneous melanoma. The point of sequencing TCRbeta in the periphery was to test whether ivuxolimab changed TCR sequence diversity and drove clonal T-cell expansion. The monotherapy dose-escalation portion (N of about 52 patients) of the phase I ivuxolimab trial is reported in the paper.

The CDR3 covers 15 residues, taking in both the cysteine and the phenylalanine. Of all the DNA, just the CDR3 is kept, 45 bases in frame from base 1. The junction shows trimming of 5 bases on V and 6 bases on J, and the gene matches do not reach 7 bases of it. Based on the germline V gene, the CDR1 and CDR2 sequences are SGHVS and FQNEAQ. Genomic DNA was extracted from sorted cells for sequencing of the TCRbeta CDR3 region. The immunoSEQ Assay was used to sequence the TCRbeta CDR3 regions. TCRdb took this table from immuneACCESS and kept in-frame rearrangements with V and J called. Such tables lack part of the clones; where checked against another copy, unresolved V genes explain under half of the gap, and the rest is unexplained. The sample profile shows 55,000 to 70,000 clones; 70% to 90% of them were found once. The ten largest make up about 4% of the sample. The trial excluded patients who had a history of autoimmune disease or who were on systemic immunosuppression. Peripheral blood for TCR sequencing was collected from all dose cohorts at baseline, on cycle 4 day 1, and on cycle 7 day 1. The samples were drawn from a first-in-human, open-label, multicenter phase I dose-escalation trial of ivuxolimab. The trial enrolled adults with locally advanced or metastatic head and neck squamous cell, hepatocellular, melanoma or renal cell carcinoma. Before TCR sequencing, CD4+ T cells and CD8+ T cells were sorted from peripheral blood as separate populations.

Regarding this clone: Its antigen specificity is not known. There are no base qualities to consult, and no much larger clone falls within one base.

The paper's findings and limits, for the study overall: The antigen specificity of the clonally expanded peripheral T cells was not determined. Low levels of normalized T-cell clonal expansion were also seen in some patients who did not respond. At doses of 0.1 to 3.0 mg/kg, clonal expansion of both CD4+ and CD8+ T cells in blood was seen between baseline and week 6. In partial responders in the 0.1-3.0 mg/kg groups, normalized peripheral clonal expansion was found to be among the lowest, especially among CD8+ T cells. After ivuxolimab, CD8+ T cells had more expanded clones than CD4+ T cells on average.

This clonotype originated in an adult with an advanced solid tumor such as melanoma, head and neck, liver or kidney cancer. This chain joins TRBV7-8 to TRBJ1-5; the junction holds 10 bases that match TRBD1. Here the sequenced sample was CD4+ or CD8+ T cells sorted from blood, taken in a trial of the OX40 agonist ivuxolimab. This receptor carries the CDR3 CASSLDRGRSQPQHF. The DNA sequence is TGTGCCAGCAGCCTCGACAGGGGGCGAAGTCAGCCCCAGCATTTT.